This T cell receptor (beta chain) was recorded in a study of technical replicates of blood from four donors. Clones were read by immunoSEQ multiplex PCR, and TCRdb kept only the in-frame ones, dropping some. Of more than 65,000 clones in the sample, less than 97% were seen once. Germline assignment: CDR1 KGHSY and CDR2 FQNENV. This CDR3 has 14 amino acids. The J segment lost 1 base and the V segment lost 8 bases, leaving 7 bases of the junction unmatched. The V gene is TRBV16, the J gene TRBJ1-1; TRBD1 agrees at 7 bases. The sample comprised T cells isolated from PBMCs. The receptor was isolated from a human donor in good health. CDR3 in amino acids: CASARGTANTEAFF. The CDR3 nucleotides read TGTGCCAGCGCCCGAGGGACAGCGAACACTGAAGCTTTCTTT.